What follows describes a single TCR beta chain. TCRdb keeps only in-frame clones here, not all; method: immunoSEQ multiplex PCR. Of approximately 54,000 clones in the sample, approximately 90% were seen once. These data originate in a study of OX40 agonist ivuxolimab in advanced cancers. On the study more broadly: In this cohort, patients received ivuxolimab, an agonistic anti-OX40 (CD134) antibody.

CDR3 length: 15 amino acids. V gave up 0 bases and J gave up 3 bases, with 10 bases separating them. Looked up from germline, CDR1 is SGDLS and CDR2 is YYNGEE. This receptor was identified in an adult with an advanced solid tumor such as melanoma, head and neck, liver or kidney cancer. The chain couples TRBV9 to TRBJ2-1, with D possibly TRBD2 on 6 matching bases. Sequenced material: CD4+ or CD8+ T cells sorted from blood, taken in a trial of the OX40 agonist ivuxolimab. The CDR3: CASSVEGAGYNEQFF. DNA for the CDR3: TGTGCCAGCAGCGTAGAGGGAGCGGGCTACAATGAGCAGTTCTTC.